This T cell receptor beta chain was identified in a study of blood T cell repertoires in COVID-19 (TCRdb year 2020). The study in broad terms: The collaborator samples originated in the United States, Italy and Spain and spanned the acute and convalescent phases of COVID-19. The prospective study material was composed of cDNA or gDNA derived from T cells, B-cell-depleted T cells, or PBMCs. Deeply sampled blood TCRbeta repertoires from subjects exposed to, actively infected with, or recovered from COVID-19 were included in the dataset. A freely available public database, intended as a resource for researchers studying the immune response to SARS-CoV-2, is where the repertoires were released. The samples were drawn from the first 160 participants of the ongoing ImmuneRACE study and from about 1,200 subjects provided by 6 global collaborators. Sample metadata almost always included a de-identified subject ID, COVID-19 status, age in years and sex. Where HLA class I and class II types were available, the types were taken from metadata supplied by the sample provider, not from assay-based typing. Here is what the overall study found, with its caveats: The quantity of clinical and demographic metadata differed by source and by participant and was supplied without curation.

As concerns this clone: Its antigen is not yet known. No qualities accompany the bases; no much larger clone lies one base away.

The germline V gene sets CDR1 to KGHSH and CDR2 to LQKENI. From its cysteine to its phenylalanine, the CDR3 spans 16 amino acids. CDR3 DNA only is kept here, 48 bases in frame from base 1. From V the trimming removes 6 bases and from J it removes 2 bases, while the gene matches leave 7 bases of the junction unaccounted for. The immunoSEQ Assay, a bias-controlled multiplex PCR, was used to amplify TCRbeta CDR3 regions from genomic DNA. On the authors' methods: Within the assay, amplification of reference gene primers was used to estimate how many nucleated cells each sample contained. To quantify the absolute abundance of each unique TCRbeta CDR3 rearrangement, sequence reads were collapsed and filtered. For each sample, productive Simpson clonality was calculated by taking the square root of Simpson's diversity index across productive rearrangements. Imported from immuneACCESS, the table was reduced by TCRdb to in-frame sequences with V and J called. These copies leave out some clones; in studies compared against another copy, an unresolved V gene accounts for under half, and the cause of the remainder is not known. That table supplies the V and J calls and clone size; D and trimming were determined from the DNA. This sample lists around 240,000 clones; about 80% were detected once. Over 1.5% of the sample is taken by the ten largest.

Each collaborating institution followed its own protocols to collect whole blood in K2EDTA tubes. Collaborator samples were shipped for TCRbeta analysis as frozen whole blood, isolated PBMCs, or DNA extracted from either sample type. This sequence originates from a woman over 75 with acute or convalescent COVID-19. This sequence uses TRBV18 and TRBJ1-3; TRBD1 fits 10 bases in the junction. The specimen was peripheral blood. The CDR3 reads CASSPGQGRTGNTIYF. The DNA is TGTGCCAGCTCTCCGGGACAGGGGAGGACTGGAAACACCATATATTTT.